The 12 T cell receptor beta chains given below trace back to one sample, sequenced in a study of CD8 T cells in Susac syndrome. RNA amounts of about 0.5 to 1 ug underwent reverse transcription with random hexamers. TCRdb recomputed calls from the immunoSEQ multiplex PCR reads with MiXCR, one row per CDR3 protein. Of roughly 130,000 distinct CDR3 sequences listed, around 96% are singletons. The sequenced sample consisted of CD4+ T cells from PBMCs. The origin of the receptors is a human donor in good health.

V gene TRBV28 combines with J gene TRBJ2-2; TRBD1 is a possible D gene (6 bases). The V end was cut by 6 bases, the J end by 5 bases, with 19 bases between. CDR1 and CDR2 (germline): MDHEN, SYDVKM. The CDR3 consists of 16 residues. In DNA form, the CDR3 reads TGTGCCAGCAGGCCACAGGGAGCAATCCGTACCGGGGAGCTGTTTTTT. It yields the protein CASRPQGAIRTGELFF.

The sample holds one count of this clonotype. The chain combines TRBV28 with TRBJ2-7; the match to TRBD1 covers 9 bases. The V gene's germline CDR1 is MDHEN and CDR2 SYDVKM. The CDR3 spans 14 residues. V gave up 2 bases and J gave up 4 bases; unmatched junction bases: 3. In DNA form, the CDR3 reads TGTGCCAGCAGTTTAATCGGACAGGGGTACGAGCAGTACTTC. Its protein product is CASSLIGQGYEQYF.

This clonotype occurred a few times. This chain links TRBV29-1 with TRBJ2-7; D remains ambiguous. This CDR3 comprises 14 residues. Germline CDR1 and CDR2: SQVTM and ANQGSEA. V was trimmed by 5 bases and J by 2 bases, leaving 16 bases between them. Here the CDR3 DNA reads TGCAGCGTTCGTGGGCCTTCAGCCGCCTACGAGCAGTACTTC. Translating gives CSVRGPSAAYEQYF.

V usage is TRBV2 and J usage is TRBJ2-2; 8 bases are a match to TRBD1. V shed 9 bases, J shed 0 bases, and the junction held 6 bases outside the gene matches. The CDR3 consists of 15 residues. Germline loops: CDR1 SNHLY, CDR2 FYNNEI. This CDR3 reads CASRRQGSNTGELFF. CDR3 sequence (DNA): TGTGCCAGTAGAAGACAGGGGTCGAACACCGGGGAGCTGTTTTTT.

This sequence joins TRBV14 and TRBJ2-1; a weak D match, TRBD1 (6 bases). V gave up 1 base and J gave up 6 bases, with 7 bases separating them. The germline V gene encodes CDR1 SGHDN and CDR2 FVKESK. This CDR3 has 13 residues. As DNA, the CDR3 is TGTGCCAGCAGCCAAGGACAGGTCAATGAGCAGTTCTTC. Translation: CASSQGQVNEQFF.

This chain links TRBV18 with TRBJ1-1, with 8 nucleotides matching TRBD1. This CDR3 region has 14 residues. CDR1 is KGHSH and CDR2 is LQKENI in the germline V gene. J was trimmed by 5 bases and V by 3 bases; bases with no gene match: 5. CDR3 residues: CASSPRTGITEAFF. CDR3 bases: TGTGCCAGCTCACCCAGGACAGGGATTACTGAAGCTTTCTTT. Filled out from reference TRBV18 and TRBJ1-1, the complete variable domain reads NAGVMQNPRHLVRRRGQEARLRCSPMKGHSHVYWYRQLPEEGLKFMVYLQKENIIDESGMPKERFSAEFPKEGPSILRIQQVVRGDSAAYFCASSPRTGITEAFFGQGTRLTVV.

The gene calls are TRBV7-2 and TRBJ1-4, with TRBD1 matching over 9 bases. V lost 5 bases and J lost 4; bases outside the gene matches: 2. CDR1 and CDR2 (germline): SGHTA, FQGNSA. This CDR3 region has 14 residues. The CDR3 loop is CASSEDRGNEKLFF. CDR3 nucleotides: TGTGCCAGCAGCGAGGACAGGGGTAATGAAAAACTGTTTTTT.

The chain employs TRBV27 and TRBJ2-7, with 13 positions matching TRBD2. Germline CDR1 is MNHEY and CDR2 is SMNVEV (reference sequence). V lost 8 bases and J lost 0; bases outside the gene matches: 13. The CDR3 runs to 18 residues. CDR3: CASGFTSGRALFSYEQYF. CDR3 DNA sequence: TGTGCCAGCGGGTTTACTAGCGGGAGGGCCCTATTCTCCTACGAGCAGTACTTC.

The V call is TRBV29-1, the J call TRBJ1-1; no reliable D call. The CDR3 is 11 residues long. CDR1 is SQVTM and CDR2 is ANQGSEA in the germline V gene. The V gene lost 7 bases and the J gene lost 5 bases, with 11 bases spanning the gap. The CDR3 DNA reads TGCAGCGCTGGACGTGGGACTGAAGCTTTCTTT. Translated, it gives CSAGRGTEAFF.

The gene calls are TRBV12-3 or TRBV12-4 and TRBJ1-4; perhaps TRBD1 as D (5 bases). V was clipped by 5 bases and J by 8 bases, with 15 bases between them. This CDR3 is built from 14 residues. The CDR3 here is CASSRDSRREKLFF. The CDR3 DNA reads as TGTGCCAGCAGTCGTGACAGCCGCCGAGAAAAACTGTTTTTT.

This chain uses TRBV19 with TRBJ1-4; a weak D match, TRBD1 (6 bases). The CDR3 extends over 16 amino acids. V lost 5 bases to trimming and J lost 0 bases, with 13 bases between them. Germline values: CDR1 LNHDA, CDR2 SQIVND (reference sequence). The CDR3: CASSVRTVATNEKLFF. As DNA, the CDR3 is TGTGCCAGTAGTGTGCGGACAGTTGCAACTAATGAAAAACTGTTTTTT. The full variable domain, rest sourced from reference TRBV19 and TRBJ1-4, is DGGITQSPKYLFRKEGQNVTLSCEQNLNHDAMYWYRQDPGQGLRLIYYSQIVNDFQKGDIAEGYSVSREKKESFPLTVTSAQKNPTAFYLCASSVRTVATNEKLFFGSGTQLSVL.

The chain links TRBV29-1 to TRBJ2-1, with 12 bases lining up with TRBD2. Trimming at V came to 0 bases and at J to 10 bases, leaving 10 bases not matched to a gene. There are 16 residues in the CDR3. Germline V gene data show CDR1 as SQVTM and CDR2 as ANQGSEA. CDR3 DNA: TGCAGCGTTGAAGATCTCCAACTAGCGGGAGGAAGAGAGCAGTTCTTC. Amino acids: CSVEDLQLAGGREQFF.